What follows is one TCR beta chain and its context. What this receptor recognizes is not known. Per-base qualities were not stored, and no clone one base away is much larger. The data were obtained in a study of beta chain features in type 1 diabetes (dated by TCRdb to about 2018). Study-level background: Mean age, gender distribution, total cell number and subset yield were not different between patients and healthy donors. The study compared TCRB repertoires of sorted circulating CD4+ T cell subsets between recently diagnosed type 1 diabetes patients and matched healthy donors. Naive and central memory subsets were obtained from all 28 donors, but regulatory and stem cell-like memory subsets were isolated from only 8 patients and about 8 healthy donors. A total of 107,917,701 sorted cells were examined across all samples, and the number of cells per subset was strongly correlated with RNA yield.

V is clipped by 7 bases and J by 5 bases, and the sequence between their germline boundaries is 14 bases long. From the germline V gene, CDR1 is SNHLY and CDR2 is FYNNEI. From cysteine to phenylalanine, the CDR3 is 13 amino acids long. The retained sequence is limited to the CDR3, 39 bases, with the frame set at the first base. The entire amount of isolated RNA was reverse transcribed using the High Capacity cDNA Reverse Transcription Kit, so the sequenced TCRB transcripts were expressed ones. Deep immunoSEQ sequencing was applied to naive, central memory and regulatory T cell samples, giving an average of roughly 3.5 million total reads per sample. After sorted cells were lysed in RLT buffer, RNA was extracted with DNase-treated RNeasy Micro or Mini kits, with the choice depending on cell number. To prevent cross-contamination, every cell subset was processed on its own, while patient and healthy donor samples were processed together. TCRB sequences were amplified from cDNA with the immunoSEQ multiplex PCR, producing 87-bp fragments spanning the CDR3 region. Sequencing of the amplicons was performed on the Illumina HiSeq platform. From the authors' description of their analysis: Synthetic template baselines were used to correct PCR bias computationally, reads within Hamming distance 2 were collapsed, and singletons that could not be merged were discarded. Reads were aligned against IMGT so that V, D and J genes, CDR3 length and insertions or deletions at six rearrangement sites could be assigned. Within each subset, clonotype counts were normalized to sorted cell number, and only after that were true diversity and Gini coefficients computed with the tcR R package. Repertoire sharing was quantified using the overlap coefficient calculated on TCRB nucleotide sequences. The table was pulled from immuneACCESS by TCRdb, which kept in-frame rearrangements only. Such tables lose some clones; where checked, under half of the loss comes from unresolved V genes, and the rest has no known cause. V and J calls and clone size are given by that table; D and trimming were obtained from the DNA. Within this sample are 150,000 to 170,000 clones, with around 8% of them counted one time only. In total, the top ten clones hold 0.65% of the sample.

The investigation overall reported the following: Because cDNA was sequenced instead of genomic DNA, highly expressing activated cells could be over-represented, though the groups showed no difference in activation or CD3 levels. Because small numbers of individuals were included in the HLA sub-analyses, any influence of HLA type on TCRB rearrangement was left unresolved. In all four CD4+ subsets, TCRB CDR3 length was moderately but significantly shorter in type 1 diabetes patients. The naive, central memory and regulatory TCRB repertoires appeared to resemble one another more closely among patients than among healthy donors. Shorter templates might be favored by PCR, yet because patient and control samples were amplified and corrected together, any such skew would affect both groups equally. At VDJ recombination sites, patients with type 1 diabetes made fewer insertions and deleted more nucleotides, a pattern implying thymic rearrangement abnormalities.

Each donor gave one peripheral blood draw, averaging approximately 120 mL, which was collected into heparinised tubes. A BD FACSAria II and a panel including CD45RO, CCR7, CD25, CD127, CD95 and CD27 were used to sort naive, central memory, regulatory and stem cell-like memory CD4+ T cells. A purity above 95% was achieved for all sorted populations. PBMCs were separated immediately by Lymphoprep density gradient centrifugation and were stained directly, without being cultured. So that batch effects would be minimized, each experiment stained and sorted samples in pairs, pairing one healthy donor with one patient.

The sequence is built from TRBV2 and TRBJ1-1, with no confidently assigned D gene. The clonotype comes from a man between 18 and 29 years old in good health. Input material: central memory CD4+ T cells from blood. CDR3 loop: CASTRSPGTEAFF. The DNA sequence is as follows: TGTGCCAGCACCCGGTCCCCGGGGACTGAAGCTTTCTTT. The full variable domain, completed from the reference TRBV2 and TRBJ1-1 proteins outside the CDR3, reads EPEVTQTPSHQVTQMGQEVILRCVPISNHLYFYWYRQILGQKVEFLVSFYNNEISEKSEIFDDQFSVERPDGSNFTLKIRSTKLEDSAMYFCASTRSPGTEAFFGQGTRLTVV.